The sequence of this T cell receptor (beta chain) was determined in a study of blood T cell repertoires in COVID-19 (dated by TCRdb to about 2020). Looking at the study overall: Samples from collaborators originated in the United States, Italy and Spain and spanned both the acute and convalescent phases of COVID-19. Where HLA class I and class II types were available, the types were taken from metadata supplied by the sample provider, not from assay-based typing. The repertoires were made available in a free public database intended to serve as a resource for research on the immune response to SARS-CoV-2. A de-identified subject ID, COVID-19 status, age in years and sex were almost always included in the sample metadata. The prospective study material was composed of cDNA or gDNA derived from T cells, B-cell-depleted T cells, or PBMCs. The samples were drawn from two sources: the first 160 participants of the ongoing ImmuneRACE study, and fewer than 1,500 subjects contributed by 6 global collaborators. Subjects who had been exposed to COVID-19, were actively infected with it, or had recovered from it provided the deeply sampled blood TCRbeta repertoires that made up the dataset.

Ends trimmed: V by 1 base, J by 8 bases; bases unmatched to a gene: 8. Its CDR3 holds 16 amino acids, cysteine through phenylalanine. The kept DNA is CDR3 alone, 48 bases in frame from the first base. From a lookup of the germline V gene (reference sequence), CDR1 and CDR2 are SEHNR and FQNEAQ. TCRbeta CDR3 regions were amplified from genomic DNA using the immunoSEQ Assay, a bias-controlled multiplex PCR. Regarding the original processing steps: The number of nucleated cells in each sample was estimated by amplification of reference gene primers within the assay. Sequence reads were collapsed and filtered to measure the absolute abundance of every unique TCRbeta CDR3 rearrangement. For each sample, productive Simpson clonality was calculated by taking the square root of Simpson's diversity index across productive rearrangements. The immuneACCESS repertoire file appears here via TCRdb, limited to in-frame rearrangements. These files lack a portion of the clones; in checked studies, under half of the deficit traces to unresolved V genes, and the cause of the others is not known. V and J calls plus clone size are reproduced from that table; the DNA served to infer D and trimming. In this sample the table shows about 220,000 clones, around 84% of which occur a single time. 2.9% of the sample is in the top ten clones.

A second Seattle source provided samples from volunteer blood donors who had recovered from COVID-19. Collaborating institutions collected whole blood in K2EDTA tubes following their own protocols. Collaborator samples were shipped for TCRbeta analysis as frozen whole blood, isolated PBMCs, or DNA extracted from either sample type. Comment on this clone: What antigen it recognizes has not been identified. There are no base qualities to consult, and no much larger clone falls within one base.

General conclusions and limits of the study: Clinical and demographic metadata were provided uncurated, with the amount varying by source and participant.

Material for sequencing was peripheral blood. This TCR came from a man aged 45-65 years who had recovered from COVID-19. This chain joins TRBV7-9 to TRBJ2-7; TRBD2 fits 13 bases in the junction. The CDR3 protein is CASSLGGTSGIGKQYF. In nucleotides, the sequence is TGTGCCAGCAGCTTAGGTGGGACTAGCGGGATAGGTAAGCAGTACTTC.